These 21 T cell receptor beta chains came from one sample sequenced in a study of blood T cell dynamics during melanoma immunotherapy. Time point in this sample: pre-treatment baseline. The data were produced by immunoSEQ multiplex PCR, yet TCRdb's version contains in-frame clones alone and is incomplete. This sample has approximately 13,000 clones, with roughly 89% found just once. The sample was blood, taken from a patient treated with checkpoint blockade. The receptors derive from a human donor with melanoma.

The V gene is TRBV19, the J gene TRBJ2-7; either TRBD1 or TRBD2 may supply D (5 bases each). CDR3 length: 12 residues. CDR1 is LNHDA and CDR2 is SQIVND in the germline V gene (reference sequence). V was cut by 6 bases and J by 3 bases, with 9 bases left in between. The CDR3 loop is CASRRGLYEQYF. CDR3 nucleotides: TGTGCCAGTAGGAGGGGTCTCTACGAGCAGTACTTC.

The rearrangement uses TRBV7-9 and TRBJ2-1, with 11 bases lining up with TRBD1. After removal of 1 base from V and 7 bases from J, the junction contained 6 bases not matched to a gene. Per germline, CDR1 SEHNR and CDR2 FQNEAQ (reference sequence). This CDR3 contains 16 residues. The CDR3 region is CASSLVGQGAGNEQFF. For the CDR3, the DNA is TGTGCCAGCAGCTTAGTAGGACAGGGGGCGGGAAATGAGCAGTTCTTC.

The rearrangement uses TRBV15 and TRBJ1-4; possibly TRBD1 for D (5 bases). The CDR3 has 15 residues. The V end was cut by 3 bases, the J end by 3 bases, with 11 bases between. Looked up from germline, CDR1 is LNHNV and CDR2 is YYDKDF (reference sequence). The CDR3 spells CATSSRARANEKLFF. In DNA, the CDR3 is TGTGCCACCAGCAGCAGGGCAAGGGCTAATGAAAAACTGTTTTTT.

The chain employs TRBV28 and TRBJ1-1; TRBD1 matches at 8 bases. CDR3 length: 15 residues. Germline CDR1 reads MDHEN; CDR2 reads SYDVKM. The V gene end was trimmed by 5 bases and the J gene end by 2 bases; junction bases not matched to a gene: 7. The CDR3 region has the DNA TGTGCCAGCAGTGCGACAGGGGTTGCTAACACTGAAGCTTTCTTT. It translates to CASSATGVANTEAFF.

The chain joins TRBV30 to TRBJ2-1, with D uncertain. The CDR3 has 12 amino acids. V shed 1 base and J shed 9 bases, with 10 bases lying between them. CDR1 is GTSNPN, CDR2 SVGIG, per germline (reference sequence). The DNA of the CDR3 is TGTGCCTGGAGTGCGGAAGCTGGTGAGCAGTTCTTC. It yields the protein CAWSAEAGEQFF. Using reference TRBV30 and TRBJ2-1 for the parts outside the CDR3, the full variable domain is SQTIHQWPATLVQPVGSPLSLECTVEGTSNPNLYWYRQAAGRGLQLLFYSVGIGQISSEVPQNLSASRPQDRQFILSSKKLLLSDSGFYLCAWSAEAGEQFFGPGTRLTVL.

This clone turned up a few times. The rearrangement links TRBV18 to TRBJ1-1; a possible D gene is TRBD1 (5 bases). There are 18 residues in the CDR3. V was trimmed by 4 bases and J by 0 bases, leaving 21 bases between them. The germline V gene encodes CDR1 KGHSH and CDR2 LQKENI. In nucleotides, the CDR3 is TGTGCCAGCTCACTATCGAGCCAGGGAAAGGGGCTGAACACTGAAGCTTTCTTT. Protein: CASSLSSQGKGLNTEAFF.

The chain uses TRBV11-2 and TRBJ2-1, with 14 positions matching TRBD2. Germline V CDR1 and CDR2: SGHAT, FQNNGV. The CDR3 loop spans 15 amino acids. After removal of 5 bases from V and 10 bases from J, the junction contained 7 bases not matched to a gene. The CDR3 nucleotides are TGTGCCAGCAGCCGCGGGACTAGCGGGAGTAGGGAGCAGTTCTTC. It is translated as CASSRGTSGSREQFF. Full variable domain (rest looked up from reference TRBV11-2 and TRBJ2-1): EAGVAQSPRYKIIEKRQSVAFWCNPISGHATLYWYQQILGQGPKLLIQFQNNGVVDDSQLPKDRFSAERLKGVDSTLKIQPAKLEDSAVYLCASSRGTSGSREQFFGPGTRLTVL.

This chain connects TRBV7-2 to TRBJ1-2, with 8 nucleotides matching TRBD1. CDR1 and CDR2 (germline): SGHTA, FQGNSA. The CDR3 totals 15 residues. The V segment lost 1 base and the J segment 5 bases; nucleotides outside the gene matches: 6. The CDR3 nucleotides read TGTGCCAGCAGCTTAGGGGCAGGGGGCGGTTATGGCTACACCTTC. This encodes CASSLGAGGGYGYTF.

The rearrangement uses TRBV19 and TRBJ1-1; the D is unclear. Per the germline V gene, CDR1 is LNHDA and CDR2 is SQIVND (reference sequence). This CDR3 region has 15 residues. Trimming stripped 7 bases from V and 6 bases from J, with 21 bases between. Here the CDR3 DNA reads TGTGCCAGTAAGCCGGGTAATCAAGGGTATCCTGAAGCTTTCTTT. The encoded protein is CASKPGNQGYPEAFF.

J is TRBJ2-7 and V is TRBV30; D call uncertain. This CDR3 is built from 11 residues. Germline lookup yields CDR1 GTSNPN and CDR2 SVGIG (reference sequence). The V and J ends lost 8 bases and 2 bases respectively, with 10 bases between them. The CDR3 sequence: CALGSAYEQYF. The CDR3 coding sequence is TGTGCCCTAGGCAGTGCCTACGAGCAGTACTTC. Supplemented by reference TRBV30 and TRBJ2-7, the full variable domain reads SQTIHQWPATLVQPVGSPLSLECTVEGTSNPNLYWYRQAAGRGLQLLFYSVGIGQISSEVPQNLSASRPQDRQFILSSKKLLLSDSGFYLCALGSAYEQYFGPGTRLTVT.

V is TRBV19 and J is TRBJ1-2, with D maybe TRBD1 (5 bases). CDR1 and CDR2 from the germline V gene are LNHDA and SQIVND (reference sequence). V lost 9 bases and J 1 base, leaving 18 bases between the germline ends. The CDR3 has 15 residues. CDR3 amino acids: CASRRGGTINYGYTF. CDR3 nucleotide sequence: TGTGCCAGCCGCCGGGGGGGGACCATTAACTATGGCTACACCTTC.

This clone has just one count. The chain combines TRBV5-6 with TRBJ2-7, with D perhaps TRBD1 (6 bases). The germline V gene encodes CDR1 SGHDT and CDR2 YYEEEE. The length of the CDR3 is 14 residues. The ends were cut back, 5 bases at V and 2 bases at J, with 14 bases in the middle. The CDR3 protein is CASSPDRIPYEQYF. CDR3 DNA sequence: TGTGCCAGCAGTCCAGACAGGATACCCTACGAGCAGTACTTC.

The V gene is TRBV19, the J gene TRBJ2-7; 13 bases match TRBD2. Germline values: CDR1 LNHDA, CDR2 SQIVND (reference sequence). V shed 5 bases, J shed 7 bases, and the junction held 11 bases outside the gene matches. The CDR3 contains 16 residues. CDR3 protein: CASSPGWTSGSREQYF. The DNA of the CDR3 is TGTGCCAGTAGTCCAGGGTGGACTAGCGGGAGTCGTGAGCAGTACTTC.

This clone was seen more than once but under ten times. V usage is TRBV6-1 and J usage is TRBJ1-3, with D perhaps TRBD1 (6 bases). This CDR3 region has 14 residues. The germline gives CDR1 MNHNS, CDR2 SASEGT. The germline V and J ends were trimmed by 7 bases and 0 bases, with 10 bases remaining between them. CDR3 residues: CASNPRGSGNTIYF. The DNA for the CDR3 is TGTGCCAGCAATCCCAGGGGCTCTGGAAACACCATATATTTT.

The chain has TRBV15 and TRBJ2-7; the D call may be TRBD1 or TRBD2 (6 bases each). Germline V gene lookup returns CDR1 LNHNV and CDR2 YYDKDF (reference sequence). The CDR3 contains 14 residues. The V end lost 0 bases, the J end lost 5 bases, and 11 bases lay between the germline ends. CDR3 loop: CATSRDSGANEQYF. The CDR3 DNA is TGTGCCACCAGCAGAGATTCGGGGGCCAACGAGCAGTACTTC.

This chain links TRBV18 with TRBJ1-5; D may be TRBD1 (5 bases). CDR3 size: 17 residues. Per germline, CDR1 KGHSH and CDR2 LQKENI. V was pared by 4 bases and J by 1 base, with 17 bases between. The CDR3 region is CASSLNRGQGSNQPQHF. In nucleotides, the CDR3 is TGTGCCAGCTCACTTAATCGTGGGCAGGGCAGCAATCAGCCCCAGCATTTT.

This clone was observed once. V is TRBV29-1 and J is TRBJ2-7; TRBD2 matches at 10 bases. Unmatched junction bases numbered 6, after V lost 5 bases and J lost 2 bases. CDR3 length: 14 residues. CDR1 is SQVTM and CDR2 is ANQGSEA in the germline V gene. This CDR3 reads CSVLGLASPYEQYF. As DNA, the CDR3 is TGCAGCGTTCTGGGACTAGCGTCACCCTACGAGCAGTACTTC.

This chain uses TRBV5-1 with TRBJ1-1, with D possibly being TRBD1 (5 bases). Trimming shortened V by 3 bases and J by 1 base, and 16 bases separated the two germline ends. This CDR3 has 16 amino acids. Looked up from germline, CDR1 is SGHRS and CDR2 is YFSETQ. The CDR3 loop reads CASSWGTSRANTEAFF. DNA for the CDR3: TGCGCCAGCAGCTGGGGAACTTCCAGGGCGAACACTGAAGCTTTCTTT.

This chain connects TRBV19 to TRBJ1-2; D possibly corresponds to TRBD1 (6 bases). The germline CDR1 and CDR2 sequences are LNHDA and SQIVND (reference sequence). Trimming pared 9 bases from V and 4 bases from J, leaving 21 bases between. The CDR3 is 15 residues long. The CDR3 region is CASKAGAGTTYGYTF. The CDR3 DNA sequence: TGTGCCAGCAAGGCGGGGGCAGGGACAACCTATGGCTACACCTTC.

The V gene is TRBV5-4, the J gene TRBJ2-7; TRBD2 aligns across 10 bases. The germline V gene encodes CDR1 SGHNT and CDR2 YYREEE (reference sequence). Trimming took 1 base from V and 3 from J; bases not matched to a gene: 1. The CDR3 has 14 residues. CDR3 DNA: TGTGCCAGCAGCTTGCTAGCGGGGGACTACGAGCAGTACTTC. Its protein is CASSLLAGDYEQYF.

The chain combines TRBV5-6 with TRBJ2-1; no clear D. The CDR3 contains 14 residues. Per germline, CDR1 SGHDT and CDR2 YYEEEE. Trimming took 2 bases from V and 9 from J, leaving 15 bases between them. CDR3 loop: CASSFVDGPVEQFF. The CDR3 DNA follows: TGTGCCAGCAGCTTCGTGGACGGTCCCGTTGAGCAGTTCTTC.